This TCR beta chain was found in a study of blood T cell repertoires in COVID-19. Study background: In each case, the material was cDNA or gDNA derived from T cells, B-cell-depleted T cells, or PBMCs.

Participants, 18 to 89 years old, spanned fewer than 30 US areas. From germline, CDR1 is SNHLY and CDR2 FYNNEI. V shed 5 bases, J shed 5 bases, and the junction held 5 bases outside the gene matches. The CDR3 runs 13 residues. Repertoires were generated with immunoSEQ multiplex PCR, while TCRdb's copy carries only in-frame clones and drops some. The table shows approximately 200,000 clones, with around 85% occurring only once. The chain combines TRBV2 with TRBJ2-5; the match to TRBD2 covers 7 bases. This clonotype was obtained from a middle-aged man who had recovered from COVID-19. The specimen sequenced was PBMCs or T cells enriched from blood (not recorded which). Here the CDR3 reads CASSYGLEETQYF. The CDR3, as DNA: TGTGCCAGCAGTTACGGACTAGAGGAGACCCAGTACTTC. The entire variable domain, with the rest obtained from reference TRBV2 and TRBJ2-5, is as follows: EPEVTQTPSHQVTQMGQEVILRCVPISNHLYFYWYRQILGQKVEFLVSFYNNEISEKSEIFDDQFSVERPDGSNFTLKIRSTKLEDSAMYFCASSYGLEETQYFGPGTRLLVL.